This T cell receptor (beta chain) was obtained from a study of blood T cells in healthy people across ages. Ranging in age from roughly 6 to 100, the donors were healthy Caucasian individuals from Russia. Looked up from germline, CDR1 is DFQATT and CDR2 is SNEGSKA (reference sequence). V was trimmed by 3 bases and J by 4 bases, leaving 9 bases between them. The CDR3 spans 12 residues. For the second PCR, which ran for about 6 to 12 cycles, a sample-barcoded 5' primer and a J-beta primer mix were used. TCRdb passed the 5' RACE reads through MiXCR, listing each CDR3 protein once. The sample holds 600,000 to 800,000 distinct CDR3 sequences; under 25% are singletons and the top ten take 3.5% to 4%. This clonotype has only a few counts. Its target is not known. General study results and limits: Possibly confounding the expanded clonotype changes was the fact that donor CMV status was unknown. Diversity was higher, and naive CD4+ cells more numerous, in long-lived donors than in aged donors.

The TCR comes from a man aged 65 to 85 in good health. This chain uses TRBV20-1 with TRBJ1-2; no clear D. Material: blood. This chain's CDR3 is CSASPVFYGYTF. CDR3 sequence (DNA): TGCAGTGCTAGCCCCGTATTCTATGGCTACACCTTC.